The sequence of this T cell receptor (beta chain) was determined in a study of blood T cell repertoires in COVID-19. Profiled with immunoSEQ multiplex PCR; TCRdb holds only in-frame clones, not every one. The data hold over 250,000 clones, with around nine tenths observed a single time. Cohort 3 recovered donors had two negative PCRs, clearance, or symptom resolution. CDR3 length: 15 amino acids. With 5 bases removed from V and 3 bases from J, the gap between germline ends came to 15 bases. CDR1 MNHEY and CDR2 SMNVEV come from the germline V gene (reference sequence). Sequencing used PBMCs or T cells enriched from blood (not recorded which). The receptor was derived from a woman aged 18-29 years who had recovered from COVID-19. The chain recombines TRBV27 with TRBJ2-3; D might be TRBD2 (7 bases). CDR3 in DNA: TGTGCCAGCAGTCCCCCGGGGGGCGAGACAGATACGCAGTATTTT. This sequence encodes CASSPPGGETDTQYF.